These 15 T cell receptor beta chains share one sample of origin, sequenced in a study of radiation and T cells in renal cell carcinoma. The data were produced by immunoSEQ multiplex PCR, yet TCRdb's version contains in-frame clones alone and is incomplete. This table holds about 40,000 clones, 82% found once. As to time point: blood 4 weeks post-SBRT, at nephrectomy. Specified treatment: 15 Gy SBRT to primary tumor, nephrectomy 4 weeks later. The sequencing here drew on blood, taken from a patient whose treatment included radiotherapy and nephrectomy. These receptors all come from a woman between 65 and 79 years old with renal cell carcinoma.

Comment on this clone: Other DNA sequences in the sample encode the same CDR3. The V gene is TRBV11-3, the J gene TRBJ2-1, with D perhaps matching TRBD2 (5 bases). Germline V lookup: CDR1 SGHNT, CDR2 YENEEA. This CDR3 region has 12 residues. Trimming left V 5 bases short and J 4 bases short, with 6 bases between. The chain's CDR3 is CASSREYNEQFF. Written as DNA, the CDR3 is TGTGCCAGCAGCAGGGAGTACAATGAGCAGTTCTTC.

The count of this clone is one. The CDR3 reads CASSILGRPEAFF. For the CDR3, the DNA is TGTGCCAGTAGTATCTTAGGACGACCTGAAGCTTTCTTT. This chain uses TRBV19 with TRBJ1-1; no firm D call. CDR1 LNHDA and CDR2 SQIVND come from the germline V gene (reference sequence). CDR3 length: 13 amino acids. The V gene lost 3 bases and the J gene lost 6 bases, with 11 bases spanning the gap.

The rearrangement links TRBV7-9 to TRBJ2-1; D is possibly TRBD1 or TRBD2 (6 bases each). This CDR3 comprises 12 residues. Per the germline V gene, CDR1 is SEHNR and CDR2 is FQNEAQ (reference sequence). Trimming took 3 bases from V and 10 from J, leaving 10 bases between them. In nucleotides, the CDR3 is TGTGCCAGCAGCTTGGAAGGGGGGGAGCAGTTCTTC. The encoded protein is CASSLEGGEQFF. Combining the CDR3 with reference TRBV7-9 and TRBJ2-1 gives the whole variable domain DTGVSQNPRHKITKRGQNVTFRCDPISEHNRLYWYRQTLGQGPEFLTYFQNEAQLEKSRLLSDRFSAERPKGSFSTLEIQRTEQGDSAMYLCASSLEGGEQFFGPGTRLTVL.

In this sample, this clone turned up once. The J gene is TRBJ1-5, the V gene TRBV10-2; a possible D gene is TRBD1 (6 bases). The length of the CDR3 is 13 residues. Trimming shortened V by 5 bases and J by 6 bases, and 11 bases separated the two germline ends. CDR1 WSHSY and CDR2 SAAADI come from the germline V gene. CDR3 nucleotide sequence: TGCGCCAGCAGTCCAGGGGTCACTCAGCCCCAGCATTTT. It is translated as CASSPGVTQPQHF.

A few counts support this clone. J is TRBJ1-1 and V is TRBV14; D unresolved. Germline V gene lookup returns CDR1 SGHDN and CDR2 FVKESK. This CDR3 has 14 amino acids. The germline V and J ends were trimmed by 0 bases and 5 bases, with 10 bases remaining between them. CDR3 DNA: TGTGCCAGCAGCCAAGAGGTGTCGGGGACTGAAGCTTTCTTT. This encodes CASSQEVSGTEAFF.

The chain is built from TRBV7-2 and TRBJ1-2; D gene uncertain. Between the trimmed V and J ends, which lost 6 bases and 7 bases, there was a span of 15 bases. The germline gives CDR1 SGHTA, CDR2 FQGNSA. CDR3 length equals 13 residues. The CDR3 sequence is CASSLDVHSGYTF. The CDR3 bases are TGTGCCAGCAGTCTAGATGTACACAGTGGCTACACCTTC.

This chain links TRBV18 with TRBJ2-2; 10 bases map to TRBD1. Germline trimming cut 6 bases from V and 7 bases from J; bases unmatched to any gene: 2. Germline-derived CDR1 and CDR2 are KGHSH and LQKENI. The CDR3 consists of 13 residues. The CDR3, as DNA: TGTGCCAGCTCCGGGACAGGGGACGGGGAGCTGTTTTTT. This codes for CASSGTGDGELFF.

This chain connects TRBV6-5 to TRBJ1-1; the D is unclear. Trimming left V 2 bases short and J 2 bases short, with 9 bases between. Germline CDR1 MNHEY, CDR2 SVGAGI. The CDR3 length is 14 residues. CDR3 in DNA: TGTGCCAGCAGTTACAGCCAGGCCAACACTGAAGCTTTCTTT. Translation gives CASSYSQANTEAFF.

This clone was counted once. The CDR3 spells CASTGGVVVYGYTF. In DNA, the CDR3 is TGTGCCAGCACCGGTGGGGTCGTAGTCTATGGCTACACCTTC. The V call is TRBV6-1, the J call TRBJ1-2; D is uncertain. V shed 7 bases and J shed 4 bases, with 16 bases lying between them. This CDR3 region has 14 residues. Germline CDR1 reads MNHNS; CDR2 reads SASEGT.

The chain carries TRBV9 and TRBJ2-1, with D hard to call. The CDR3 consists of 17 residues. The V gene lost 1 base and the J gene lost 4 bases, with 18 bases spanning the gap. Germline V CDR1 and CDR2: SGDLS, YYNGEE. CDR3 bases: TGTGCCAGCAGCGTAATGTTTGAGGTAACCGCATACAATGAGCAGTTCTTC. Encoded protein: CASSVMFEVTAYNEQFF.

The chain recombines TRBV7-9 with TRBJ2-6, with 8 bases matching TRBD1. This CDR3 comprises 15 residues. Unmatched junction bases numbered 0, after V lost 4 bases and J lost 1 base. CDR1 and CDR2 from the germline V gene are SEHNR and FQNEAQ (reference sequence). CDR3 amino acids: CASSWTGSGANVLTF. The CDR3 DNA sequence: TGTGCCAGCAGCTGGACAGGGTCTGGGGCCAACGTCCTGACTTTC.

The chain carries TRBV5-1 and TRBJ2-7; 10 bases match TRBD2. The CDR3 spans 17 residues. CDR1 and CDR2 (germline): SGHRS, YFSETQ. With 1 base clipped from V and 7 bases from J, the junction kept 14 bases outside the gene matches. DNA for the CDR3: TGCGCCAGCAGCTTGCGAGCTAGCGGGAGTTTAACGGGGGAGCAGTACTTC. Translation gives CASSLRASGSLTGEQYF.

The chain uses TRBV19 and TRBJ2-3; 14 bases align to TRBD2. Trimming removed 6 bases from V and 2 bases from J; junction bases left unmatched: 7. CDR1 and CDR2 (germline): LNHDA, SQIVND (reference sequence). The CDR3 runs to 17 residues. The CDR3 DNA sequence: TGTGCCAGTAGCCGACTAGCGGGGGGGCTCAACACAGATACGCAGTATTTT. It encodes CASSRLAGGLNTDTQYF.

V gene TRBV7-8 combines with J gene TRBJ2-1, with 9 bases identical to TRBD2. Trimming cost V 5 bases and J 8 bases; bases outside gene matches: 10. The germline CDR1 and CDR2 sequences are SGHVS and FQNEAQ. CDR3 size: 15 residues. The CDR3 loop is CASSPGLAKGDEQFF. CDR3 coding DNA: TGTGCCAGCAGCCCTGGACTAGCGAAAGGCGATGAGCAGTTCTTC.

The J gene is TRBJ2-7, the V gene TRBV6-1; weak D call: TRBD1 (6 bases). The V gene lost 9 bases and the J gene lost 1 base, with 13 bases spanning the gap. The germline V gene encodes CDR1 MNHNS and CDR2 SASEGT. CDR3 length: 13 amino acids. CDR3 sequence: CASRTDLSYEQYF. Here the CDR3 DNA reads TGTGCCAGTCGGACAGACCTATCCTACGAGCAGTACTTC.